Described below is a single TCR beta chain sequence and its context. What it recognizes is unknown. The data stem from a study of T cells in narcolepsy. General study results and limits: Some memory CD4+ repertoires had no autoreactive clone sequences. Autoreactive HCRT-specific and TRIB2-specific clonotypes were marked in same-patient CSF-versus-blood CD4+ comparisons. Autoreactive clonotypes reportedly recurred in blood of same and different patients, not controls.

Germline CDR1 and CDR2: LNHDA and SQIVND (reference sequence). V gave up 7 bases and J gave up 0 bases; unmatched junction bases: 13. The CDR3 has 20 amino acids. Profiling relied on immunoSEQ multiplex PCR, and the TCRdb table lists in-frame clones only, not all of them. The sample lists approximately 22,000 clones, just over 60% occurring once. Sequencing was carried out using memory (CD45RA-) CD4+ T cells from blood. The sequence came from a human donor in good health. V and J are TRBV19 and TRBJ2-2, with 14 bases lining up with TRBD2. CDR3 sequence: CASIHPPGLAGGSNTGELFF. DNA of the CDR3: TGTGCCAGTATTCACCCCCCAGGACTAGCGGGAGGATCGAACACCGGGGAGCTGTTTTTT. Based on the CDR3 plus reference TRBV19 and TRBJ2-2, the full variable domain is DGGITQSPKYLFRKEGQNVTLSCEQNLNHDAMYWYRQDPGQGLRLIYYSQIVNDFQKGDIAEGYSVSREKKESFPLTVTSAQKNPTAFYLCASIHPPGLAGGSNTGELFFGEGSRLTVL.